This entry features one T cell receptor beta chain sequence. Its target is not known. The CDR3 is 12 amino acids. The germline CDR1 and CDR2 sequences are MDHEN and SYDVKM. The V end lost 10 bases, the J end lost 0 bases, and 10 bases lay between the germline ends. A CD45RO/CCR7/CD25/CD127/CD95/CD27 panel sorted naive, central memory, regulatory and stem cell-like memory CD4+ cells. Populations obtained by sorting all exceeded 95% purity. Sequencing targeted expressed TCRB transcripts, as all isolated RNA had been reverse transcribed. This table comes from immunoSEQ multiplex PCR, and its TCRdb copy is limited to in-frame clones, with some not included. Among fewer than 900,000 clones listed, about a sixth were seen once. This entry comes from a study of beta chain features in type 1 diabetes. Regarding the study as a whole: PCR may have favored shorter templates equally in patients and controls.

Material for sequencing was naive CD4+ T cells from blood. The clonotype was recovered from a woman aged 18-29 years in good health. The gene calls are TRBV28 and TRBJ2-7; D is unclear. The CDR3 DNA is TGTGCCACTCAGTCTAGCTCCTACGAGCAGTACTTC. Residues: CATQSSSYEQYF.